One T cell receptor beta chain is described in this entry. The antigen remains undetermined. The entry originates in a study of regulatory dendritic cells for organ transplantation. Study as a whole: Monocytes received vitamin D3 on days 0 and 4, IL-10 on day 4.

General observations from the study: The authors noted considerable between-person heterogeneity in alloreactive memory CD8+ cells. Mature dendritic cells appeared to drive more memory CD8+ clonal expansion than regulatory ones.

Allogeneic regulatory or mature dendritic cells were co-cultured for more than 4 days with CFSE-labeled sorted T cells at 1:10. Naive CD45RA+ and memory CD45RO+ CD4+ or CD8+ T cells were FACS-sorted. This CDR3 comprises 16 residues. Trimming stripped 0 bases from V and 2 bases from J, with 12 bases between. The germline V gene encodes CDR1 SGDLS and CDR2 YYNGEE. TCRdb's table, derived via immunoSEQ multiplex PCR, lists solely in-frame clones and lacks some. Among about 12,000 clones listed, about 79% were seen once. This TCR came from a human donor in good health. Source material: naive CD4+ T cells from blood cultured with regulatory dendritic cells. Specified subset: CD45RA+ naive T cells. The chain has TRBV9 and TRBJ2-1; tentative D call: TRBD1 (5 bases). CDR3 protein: CASSVAPIGAYNEQFF. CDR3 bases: TGTGCCAGCAGCGTAGCTCCGATAGGGGCCTACAATGAGCAGTTCTTC.